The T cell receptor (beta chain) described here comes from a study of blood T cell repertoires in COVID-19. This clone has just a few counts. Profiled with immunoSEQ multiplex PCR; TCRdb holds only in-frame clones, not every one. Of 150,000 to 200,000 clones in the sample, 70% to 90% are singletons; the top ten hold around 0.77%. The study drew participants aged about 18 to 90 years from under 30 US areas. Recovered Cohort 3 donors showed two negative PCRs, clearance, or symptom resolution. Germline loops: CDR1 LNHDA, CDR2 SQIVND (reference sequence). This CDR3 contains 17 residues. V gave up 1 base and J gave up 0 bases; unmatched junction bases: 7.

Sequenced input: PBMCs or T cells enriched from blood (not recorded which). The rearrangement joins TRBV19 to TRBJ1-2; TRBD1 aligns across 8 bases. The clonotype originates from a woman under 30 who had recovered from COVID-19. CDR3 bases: TGTGCCAGTAGTATAGTAAGGGGACAGGCCACTAACTATGGCTACACCTTC. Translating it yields CASSIVRGQATNYGYTF.